The sequence of this T cell receptor beta chain was determined in a study of shared clonotypes between healthy human individuals. TCRdb's copy holds only in-frame clones and misses some; the assay was immunoSEQ multiplex PCR. The table has hundreds of thousands of clones, around three quarters seen once. This clone was picked up a small number of times. The CDR3 loop spans 13 amino acids. V was trimmed by 6 bases and J by 7 bases, leaving 13 bases between them. CDR1 and CDR2 (germline): MNHEY, SMNVEV (reference sequence). The TCR sequence derives from a woman in her thirties or forties in good health. Some clones in this sample may be carry-over from other donors' samples. This chain connects TRBV27 to TRBJ1-5; D is unresolved. Sequenced sample: PBMCs. DNA for the CDR3: TGTGCCAGCAGGCCTTGGACCGGGCAGCCCCAGCATTTT. This sequence encodes CASRPWTGQPQHF.